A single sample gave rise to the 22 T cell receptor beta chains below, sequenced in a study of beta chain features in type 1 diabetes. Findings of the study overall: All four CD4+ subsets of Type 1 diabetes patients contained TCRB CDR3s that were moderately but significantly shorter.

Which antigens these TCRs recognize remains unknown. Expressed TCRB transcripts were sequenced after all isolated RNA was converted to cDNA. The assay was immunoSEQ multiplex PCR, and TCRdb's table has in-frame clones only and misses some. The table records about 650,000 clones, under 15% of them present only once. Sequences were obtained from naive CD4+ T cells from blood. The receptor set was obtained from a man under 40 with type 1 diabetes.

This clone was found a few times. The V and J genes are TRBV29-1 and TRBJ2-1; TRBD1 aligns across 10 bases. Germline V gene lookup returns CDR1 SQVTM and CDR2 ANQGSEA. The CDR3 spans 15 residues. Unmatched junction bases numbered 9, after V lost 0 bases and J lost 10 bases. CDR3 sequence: CSVEDPTGGAGEQFF. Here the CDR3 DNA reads TGCAGCGTTGAAGACCCGACAGGGGGCGCGGGCGAGCAGTTCTTC.

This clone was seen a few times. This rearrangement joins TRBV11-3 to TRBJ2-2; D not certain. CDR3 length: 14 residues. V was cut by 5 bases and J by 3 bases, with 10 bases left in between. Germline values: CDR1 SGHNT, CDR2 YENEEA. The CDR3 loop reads CASSPPADTGELFF. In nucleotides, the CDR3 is TGTGCCAGCAGCCCCCCTGCGGACACCGGGGAGCTGTTTTTT.

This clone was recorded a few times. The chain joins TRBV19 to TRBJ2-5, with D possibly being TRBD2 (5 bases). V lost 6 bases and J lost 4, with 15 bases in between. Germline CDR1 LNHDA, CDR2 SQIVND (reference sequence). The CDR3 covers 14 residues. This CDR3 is CASRPGPEGETQYF. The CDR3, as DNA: TGTGCCAGTAGACCCGGGCCAGAGGGAGAGACCCAGTACTTC.

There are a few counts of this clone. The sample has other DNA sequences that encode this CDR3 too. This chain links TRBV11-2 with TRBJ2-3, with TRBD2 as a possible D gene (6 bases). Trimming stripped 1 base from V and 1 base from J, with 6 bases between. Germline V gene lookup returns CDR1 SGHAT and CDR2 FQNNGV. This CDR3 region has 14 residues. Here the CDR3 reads CASSLAGGTDTQYF. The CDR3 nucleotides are TGTGCCAGCAGCTTAGCGGGGGGCACAGATACGCAGTATTTT.

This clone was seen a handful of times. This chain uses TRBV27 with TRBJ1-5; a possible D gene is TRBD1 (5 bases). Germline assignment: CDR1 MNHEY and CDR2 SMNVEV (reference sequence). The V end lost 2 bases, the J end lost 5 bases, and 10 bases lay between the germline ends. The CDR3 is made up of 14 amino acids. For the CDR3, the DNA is TGTGCCAGCAGTTTAGGGGGAAGGGATCAGCCCCAGCATTTT. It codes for CASSLGGRDQPQHF.

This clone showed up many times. The CDR3 region is CSVHPQGINTEAFF. The CDR3 nucleotides read TGCAGCGTCCACCCTCAGGGAATAAACACTGAAGCTTTCTTT. This chain joins TRBV29-1 and TRBJ1-1; D is perhaps TRBD1 (5 bases). Germline values: CDR1 SQVTM, CDR2 ANQGSEA. The ends were cut back, 6 bases at V and 2 bases at J, with 16 bases in the middle. The CDR3 runs to 14 residues.

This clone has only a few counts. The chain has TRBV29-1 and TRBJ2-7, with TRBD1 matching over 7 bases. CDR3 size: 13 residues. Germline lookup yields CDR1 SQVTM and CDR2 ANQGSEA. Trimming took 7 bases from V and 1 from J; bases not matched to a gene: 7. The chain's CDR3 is CSARDSLSYEQYF. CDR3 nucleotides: TGCAGCGCCCGGGACAGTCTTTCCTACGAGCAGTACTTC.

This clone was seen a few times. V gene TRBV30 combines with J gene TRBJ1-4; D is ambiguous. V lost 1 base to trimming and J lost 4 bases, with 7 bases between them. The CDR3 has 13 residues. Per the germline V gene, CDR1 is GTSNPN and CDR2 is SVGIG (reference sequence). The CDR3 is CAWSDYLNEKLFF. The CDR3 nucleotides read TGTGCCTGGAGTGACTACCTTAATGAAAAACTGTTTTTT.

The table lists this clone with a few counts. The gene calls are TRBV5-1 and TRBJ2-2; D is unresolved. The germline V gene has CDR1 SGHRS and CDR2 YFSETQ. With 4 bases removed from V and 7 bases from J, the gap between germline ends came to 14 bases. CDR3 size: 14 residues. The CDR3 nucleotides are TGCGCCAGCAGCCCCCGCGTGGGCTTCGGGGAGCTGTTTTTT. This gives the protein CASSPRVGFGELFF.

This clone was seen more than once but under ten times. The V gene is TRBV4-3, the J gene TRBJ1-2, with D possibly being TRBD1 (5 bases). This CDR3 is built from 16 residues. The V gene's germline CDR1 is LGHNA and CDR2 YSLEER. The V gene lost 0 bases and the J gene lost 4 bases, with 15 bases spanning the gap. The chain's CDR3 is CASSQDPPRAGYGYTF. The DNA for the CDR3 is TGCGCCAGCAGCCAAGATCCCCCCAGGGCGGGCTATGGCTACACCTTC.

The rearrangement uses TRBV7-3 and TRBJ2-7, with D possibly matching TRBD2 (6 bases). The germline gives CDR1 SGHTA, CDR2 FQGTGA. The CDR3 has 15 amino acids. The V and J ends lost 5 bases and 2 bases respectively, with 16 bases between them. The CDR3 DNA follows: TGTGCCAGCAGCGTACAAGCGGGTCAAACCTACGAGCAGTACTTC. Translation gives CASSVQAGQTYEQYF.

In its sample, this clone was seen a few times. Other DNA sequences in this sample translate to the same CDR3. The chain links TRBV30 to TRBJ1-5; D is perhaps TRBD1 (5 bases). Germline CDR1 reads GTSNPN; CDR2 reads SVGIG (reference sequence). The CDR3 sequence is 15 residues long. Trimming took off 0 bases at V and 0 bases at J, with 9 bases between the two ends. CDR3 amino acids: CAWSVGGNSNQPQHF. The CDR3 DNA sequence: TGTGCCTGGAGTGTCGGGGGGAATAGCAATCAGCCCCAGCATTTT.

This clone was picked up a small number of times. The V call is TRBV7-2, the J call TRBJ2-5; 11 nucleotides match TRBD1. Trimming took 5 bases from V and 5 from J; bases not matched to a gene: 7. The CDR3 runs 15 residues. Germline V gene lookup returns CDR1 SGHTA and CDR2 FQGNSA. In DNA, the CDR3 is TGTGCCAGCAGCCCGCGGACAGGGGGCGGGGAGACCCAGTACTTC. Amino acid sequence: CASSPRTGGGETQYF.

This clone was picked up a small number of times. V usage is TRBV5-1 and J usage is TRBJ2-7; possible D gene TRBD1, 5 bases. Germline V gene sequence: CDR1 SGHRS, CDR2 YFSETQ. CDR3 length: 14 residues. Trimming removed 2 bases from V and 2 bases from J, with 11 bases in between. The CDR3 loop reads CASSFPQDPYEQYF. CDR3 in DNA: TGCGCCAGCAGCTTCCCACAGGATCCCTACGAGCAGTACTTC. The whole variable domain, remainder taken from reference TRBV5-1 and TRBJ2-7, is KAGVTQTPRYLIKTRGQQVTLSCSPISGHRSVSWYQQTPGQGLQFLFEYFSETQRNKGNFPGRFSGRQFSNSRSEMNVSTLELGDSALYLCASSFPQDPYEQYFGPGTRLTVT.

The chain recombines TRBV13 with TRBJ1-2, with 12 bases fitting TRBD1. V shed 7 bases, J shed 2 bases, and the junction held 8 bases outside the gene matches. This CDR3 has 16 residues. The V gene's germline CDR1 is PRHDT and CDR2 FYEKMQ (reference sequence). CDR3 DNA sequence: TGTGCCAGCACCCGGGACAGGGGGCGAAAGAACTATGGCTACACCTTC. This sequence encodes CASTRDRGRKNYGYTF.

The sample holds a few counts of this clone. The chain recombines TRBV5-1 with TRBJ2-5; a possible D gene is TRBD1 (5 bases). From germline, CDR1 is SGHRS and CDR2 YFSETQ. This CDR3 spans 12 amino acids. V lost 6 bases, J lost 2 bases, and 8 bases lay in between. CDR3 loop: CASTDRQETQYF. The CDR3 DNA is TGCGCCAGCACCGACAGACAAGAGACCCAGTACTTC. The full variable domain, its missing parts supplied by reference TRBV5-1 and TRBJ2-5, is KAGVTQTPRYLIKTRGQQVTLSCSPISGHRSVSWYQQTPGQGLQFLFEYFSETQRNKGNFPGRFSGRQFSNSRSEMNVSTLELGDSALYLCASTDRQETQYFGPGTRLLVL.

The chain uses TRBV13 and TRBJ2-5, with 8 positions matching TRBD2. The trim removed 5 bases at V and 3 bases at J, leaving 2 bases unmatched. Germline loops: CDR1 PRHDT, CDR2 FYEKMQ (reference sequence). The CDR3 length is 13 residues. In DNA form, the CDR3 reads TGTGCCAGCAGCGGGACTAGAAAAGAGACCCAGTACTTC. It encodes CASSGTRKETQYF.

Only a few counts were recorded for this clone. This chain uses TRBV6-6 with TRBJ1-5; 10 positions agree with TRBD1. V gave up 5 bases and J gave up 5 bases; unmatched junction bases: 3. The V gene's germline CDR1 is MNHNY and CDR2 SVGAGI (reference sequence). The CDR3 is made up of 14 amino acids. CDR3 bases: TGTGCCAGCAGTCCGGGACAGGGGTATCAGCCCCAGCATTTT. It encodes CASSPGQGYQPQHF.

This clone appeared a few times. The CDR3 nucleotides are TGCGCCAGCAGCCCCGGTGGTGAATCCTACGAGCAGTACTTC. Protein product: CASSPGGESYEQYF. This sequence joins TRBV5-1 and TRBJ2-7; the D is unclear. V shed 4 bases and J shed 1 base, with 12 bases lying between them. CDR1 SGHRS and CDR2 YFSETQ come from the germline V gene. This CDR3 contains 14 residues.

The CDR3: CASSLVRGPETQYF. For the CDR3, the DNA is TGTGCCAGCAGCTTAGTCAGGGGTCCGGAGACCCAGTACTTC. The gene calls are TRBV7-2 and TRBJ2-5; D possibly corresponds to TRBD1 (6 bases). CDR3 length equals 14 residues. Germline values: CDR1 SGHTA, CDR2 FQGNSA. Trimming stripped 1 base from V and 5 bases from J, with 11 bases between.

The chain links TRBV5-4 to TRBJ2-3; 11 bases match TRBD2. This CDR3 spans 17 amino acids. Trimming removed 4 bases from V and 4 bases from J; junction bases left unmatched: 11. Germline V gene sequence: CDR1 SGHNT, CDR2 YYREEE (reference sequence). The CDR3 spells CASSLELAGVGADTQYF. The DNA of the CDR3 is TGTGCCAGCAGCCTAGAACTAGCGGGAGTGGGGGCAGATACGCAGTATTTT. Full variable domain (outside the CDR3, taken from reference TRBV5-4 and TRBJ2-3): ETGVTQSPTHLIKTRGQQVTLRCSSQSGHNTVSWYQQALGQGPQFIFQYYREEENGRGNFPPRFSGLQFPNYSSELNVNALELDDSALYLCASSLELAGVGADTQYFGPGTRLTVL.

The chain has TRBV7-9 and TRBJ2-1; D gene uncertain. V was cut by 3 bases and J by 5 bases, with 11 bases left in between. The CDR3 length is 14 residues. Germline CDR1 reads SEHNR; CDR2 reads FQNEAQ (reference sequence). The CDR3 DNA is TGTGCCAGCAGCTTCGGTCGGGTTAACAATGAGCAGTTCTTC. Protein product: CASSFGRVNNEQFF.